The rows below give T cell receptor beta chains drawn from one sample of a study of regulatory dendritic cells for organ transplantation. The table came from immunoSEQ multiplex PCR; TCRdb's copy has only in-frame clones and leaves some out. The sample lists 35,000 to 45,000 clones, 90% to 95% seen once, with over 0.09% in the top ten. The sample comprised naive CD8+ T cells from blood. The receptors were gathered from a human donor in good health. Both conserved end residues are part of each CDR3.

CDR3aa	v_gene	j_gene
CASSVLSGGPGELFF	TRBV27	TRBJ2-2
CASSAPGQGKYEQYF	TRBV11-2	TRBJ2-7
CASSSPGRPYEQYF	TRBV7-2	TRBJ2-7
CASSQETTSAYEQYF	TRBV4-3	TRBJ2-7
CAWNTGNPYEQYF	TRBV30	TRBJ2-7
CASSYSAGEQYF	TRBV6-6	TRBJ2-7
CASSWTGGREQYF	TRBV7-2	TRBJ2-7
CASSLGQGVETQYF	TRBV5-1	TRBJ2-5
CATRGTEAFF	TRBV2	TRBJ1-1
CASSLGGPISYNEQFF	TRBV5-6	TRBJ2-1
CASSLEDRVYEQYF	TRBV5-4	TRBJ2-7
CASSSLGIPNTEAFF	TRBV4-1	TRBJ1-1
CASSESARDYGYTF	TRBV2	TRBJ1-2
CASSPGANEQFF	TRBV7-9	TRBJ2-1
CASSSGWGPGNTIYF	TRBV5-4	TRBJ1-3
CASSPLIPDSRRESSGNTIYF	TRBV18	TRBJ1-3
CASTQRGTYQETQYF	TRBV28	TRBJ2-5
CATEGDPGANVLTF	TRBV30	TRBJ2-6
CASSLRQGAVVRTGELFF	TRBV7-9	TRBJ2-2
CASSLSLGQITDTQYF	TRBV5-4	TRBJ2-3
CASSPFEGGSLEAFF	TRBV7-9	TRBJ1-1
CASSQHGLGSPLHF	TRBV4-2	TRBJ1-6
CASSLVVGNTEAFF	TRBV7-9	TRBJ1-1
CAWSVMFNDRGRAFF	TRBV30	TRBJ1-1
CASKDYSNTEAFF	TRBV27	TRBJ1-1
CASRDRGGNQPQHF	TRBV6-5	TRBJ1-5
CASSSDRRGYTF	TRBV7-2	TRBJ1-2
CASSLRGEGTEAFF	TRBV5-6	TRBJ1-1
CASSLGAATGELFF	TRBV11-1	TRBJ2-2
CASSFGTSRTDTQYF	TRBV28	TRBJ2-3
CASSRLVADTQYF	TRBV28	TRBJ2-3
CASSSLEWSNGLGQYF	TRBV19	TRBJ2-7
CASSPATGGYEQYF	TRBV27	TRBJ2-7
CASSDAVFNEQFF	TRBV2	TRBJ2-1
CASSVGQAIYEQYF	TRBV6-1	TRBJ2-7
CASSQDRGSYEQYF	TRBV4-1	TRBJ2-7
CASSLGGMYTEAFF	TRBV28	TRBJ1-1
CASSVASYGYTF	TRBV9	TRBJ1-2
CASSSGQGVTEAFF	TRBV7-3	TRBJ1-1
CASRFKLRPNTEAFF	TRBV6-5	TRBJ1-1
CASSLGQGAYEQYF	TRBV28	TRBJ2-7
CASSYDDLANEQYF	TRBV6-5	TRBJ2-7
CASSRDVSSYNEQFF	TRBV13	TRBJ2-1
CASSATGDPYEQYF	TRBV27	TRBJ2-7
CASSRPGRGWTETQYF	TRBV7-8	TRBJ2-5
CASSRLAGVPTDTQYF	TRBV7-3	TRBJ2-3
CASSWPPGQPQHF	TRBV19	TRBJ1-5
CASSLNPEGWQETQYF	TRBV11-1	TRBJ2-5
CASSEPVQGLTGELFF	TRBV2	TRBJ2-2